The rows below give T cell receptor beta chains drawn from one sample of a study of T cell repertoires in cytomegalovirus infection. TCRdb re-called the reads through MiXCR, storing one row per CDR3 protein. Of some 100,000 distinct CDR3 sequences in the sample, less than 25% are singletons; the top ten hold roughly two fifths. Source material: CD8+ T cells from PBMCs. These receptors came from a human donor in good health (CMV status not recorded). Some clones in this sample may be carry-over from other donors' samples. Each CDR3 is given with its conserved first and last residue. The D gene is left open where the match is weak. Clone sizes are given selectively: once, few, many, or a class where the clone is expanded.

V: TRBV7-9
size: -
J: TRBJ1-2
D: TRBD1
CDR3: CASSTQQGHEGYTF
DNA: TGTGCCAGCAGCACTCAACAGGGGCACGAGGGCTACACCTTC

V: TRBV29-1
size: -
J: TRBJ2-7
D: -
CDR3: CSVVGSSSYEQYF
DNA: TGCAGCGTTGTCGGATCCTCCTCGTACGAGCAGTACTTC

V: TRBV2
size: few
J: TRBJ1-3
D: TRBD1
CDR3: CASSEVLPTGSGNTIYF
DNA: TGTGCCAGCAGTGAAGTCTTACCGACAGGGTCTGGAAACACCATATATTTT

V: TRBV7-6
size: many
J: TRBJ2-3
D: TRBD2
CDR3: CASSLELAGGRNTQYF
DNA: TGTGCCAGCAGCTTAGAACTAGCGGGAGGTCGGAATACGCAGTATTTT

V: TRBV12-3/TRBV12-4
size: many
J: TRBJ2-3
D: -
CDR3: CASTLGRDTQYF
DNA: TGTGCCAGCACCTTAGGACGAGATACGCAGTATTTT

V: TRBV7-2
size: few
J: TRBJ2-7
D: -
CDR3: CASSLNRQGPYEQYF
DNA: TGTGCCAGCAGCTTAAATCGGCAGGGCCCCTACGAGCAGTACTTC

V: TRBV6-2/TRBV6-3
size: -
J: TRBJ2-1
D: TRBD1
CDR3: CASSATGFEQFF
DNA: TGTGCCAGCAGCGCGACAGGGTTTGAGCAGTTCTTC

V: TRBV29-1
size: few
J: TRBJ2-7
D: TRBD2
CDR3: CSVEDLEGLTYEQYF
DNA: TGCAGCGTTGAAGATTTAGAGGGACTAACCTACGAGCAGTACTTC

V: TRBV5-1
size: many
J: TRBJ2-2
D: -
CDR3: CASSANHFSGELFF
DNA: TGCGCCAGCAGCGCGAACCACTTTTCGGGGGAGCTGTTTTTT

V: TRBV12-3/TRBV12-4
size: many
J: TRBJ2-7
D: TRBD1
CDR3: CASRLTGGLNEQYF
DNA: TGTGCCAGCAGACTAACAGGGGGCTTAAACGAGCAGTACTTC

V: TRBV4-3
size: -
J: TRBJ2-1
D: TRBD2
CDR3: CASSPPAGTSGFLLGNEQFF
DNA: TGCGCCAGCAGCCCTCCCGCCGGGACTAGCGGGTTCCTCCTAGGTAATGAGCAGTTCTTC

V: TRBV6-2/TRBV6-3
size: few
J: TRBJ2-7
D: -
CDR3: CASSYPAYEQYF
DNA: TGTGCCAGCAGTTACCCAGCCTACGAGCAGTACTTC

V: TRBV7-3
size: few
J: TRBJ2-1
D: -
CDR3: CASSMTAYNEQFF
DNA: TGTGCCAGCAGCATGACAGCGTACAATGAGCAGTTCTTC

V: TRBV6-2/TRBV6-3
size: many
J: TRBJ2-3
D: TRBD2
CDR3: CASSKGLDADTQYF
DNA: TGTGCCAGCAGTAAGGGACTAGATGCAGATACGCAGTATTTT

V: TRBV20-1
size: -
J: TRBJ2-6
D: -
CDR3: CSAGGPSGANVLTF
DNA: TGCAGTGCTGGTGGACCCTCTGGGGCCAACGTCCTGACTTTC

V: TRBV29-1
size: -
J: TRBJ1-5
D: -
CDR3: CSVSSPEDNQPQHF
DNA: TGCAGCGTCAGCAGTCCAGAGGACAATCAGCCCCAGCATTTT

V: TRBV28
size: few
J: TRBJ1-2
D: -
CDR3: CASSQLTGSYGYTF
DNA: TGTGCCAGCAGCCAATTGACAGGAAGCTATGGCTACACCTTC

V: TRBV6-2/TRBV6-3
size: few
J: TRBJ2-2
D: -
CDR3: CASSYRTGSYTGELFF
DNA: TGTGCCAGCAGTTATCGGACTGGGTCCTACACCGGGGAGCTGTTTTTT

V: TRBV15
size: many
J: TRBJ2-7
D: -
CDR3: CATSRNEDEQYF
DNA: TGTGCCACCAGCAGGAATGAGGACGAGCAGTACTTC

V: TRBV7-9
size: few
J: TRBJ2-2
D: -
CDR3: CASSTDRNTGELFF
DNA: TGTGCCAGCAGCACCGACAGGAACACCGGGGAGCTGTTTTTT

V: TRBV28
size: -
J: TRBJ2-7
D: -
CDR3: CASSLRGVLYEQYF
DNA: TGTGCCAGCAGTTTAAGAGGGGTCCTCTACGAGCAGTACTTC

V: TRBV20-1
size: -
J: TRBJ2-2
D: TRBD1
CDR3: CSANPDRGRTGELFF
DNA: TGCAGTGCTAACCCTGACAGGGGGAGGACCGGGGAGCTGTTTTTT

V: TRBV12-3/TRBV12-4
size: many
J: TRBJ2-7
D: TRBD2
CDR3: CASELAGGYEQYF
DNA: TGTGCCAGCGAACTAGCGGGGGGCTACGAGCAGTACTTC

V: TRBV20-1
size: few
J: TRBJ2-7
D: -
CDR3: CSARDPGLVYEQYF
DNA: TGCAGTGCTAGAGATCCAGGGTTGGTATACGAGCAGTACTTC

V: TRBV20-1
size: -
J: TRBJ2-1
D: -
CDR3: CSASSTDSYNEQFF
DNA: TGCAGTGCTAGCAGCACAGACTCCTACAATGAGCAGTTCTTC

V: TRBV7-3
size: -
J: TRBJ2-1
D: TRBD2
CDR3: CASSPALERGRNEQFF
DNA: TGTGCCAGCAGCCCGGCGCTGGAGCGGGGGCGGAATGAGCAGTTCTTC

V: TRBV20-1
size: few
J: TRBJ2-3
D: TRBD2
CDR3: CSARDMGLAGPIAQYF
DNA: TGCAGTGCTAGAGATATGGGACTAGCGGGTCCTATCGCGCAGTATTTT

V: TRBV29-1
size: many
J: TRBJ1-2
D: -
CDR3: CSAQPRGTRGGYTF
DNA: TGCAGCGCCCAACCGAGAGGGACCCGGGGAGGCTACACCTTC

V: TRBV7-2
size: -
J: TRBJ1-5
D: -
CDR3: CASSPPPSLNQPQHF
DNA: TGTGCCAGCAGCCCGCCCCCCTCCCTCAATCAGCCCCAGCATTTT

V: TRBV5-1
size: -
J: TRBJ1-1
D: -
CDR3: CASSWGAEAFF
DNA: TGCGCCAGCAGCTGGGGTGCTGAAGCTTTCTTT

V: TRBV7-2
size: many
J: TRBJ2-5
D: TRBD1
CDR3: CASSLGVGQVQETQYF
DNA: TGTGCCAGCAGCTTAGGGGTTGGACAGGTCCAAGAGACCCAGTACTTC

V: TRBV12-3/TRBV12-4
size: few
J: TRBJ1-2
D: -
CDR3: CASSLATGDGIGGYTF
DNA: TGTGCCAGCAGTTTAGCGACCGGCGATGGGATCGGTGGCTACACCTTC

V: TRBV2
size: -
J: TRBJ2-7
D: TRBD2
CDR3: CASSVNSGGFVSSYEQYF
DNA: TGTGCCAGCAGTGTCAATAGCGGGGGCTTTGTGAGCTCCTACGAGCAGTACTTC

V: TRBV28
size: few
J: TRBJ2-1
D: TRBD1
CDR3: CASSAPGDSLIF
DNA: TGTGCCAGCAGTGCCCCCGGGGACAGCCTGATCTTC

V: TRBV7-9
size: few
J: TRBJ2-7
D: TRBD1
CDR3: CASSPGQGTPTSCF
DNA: TGTGCCAGCAGCCCCGGACAGGGAACCCCTACGAGTTGCTTC

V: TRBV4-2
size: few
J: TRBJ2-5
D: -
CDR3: CASSQEWSGAETQYF
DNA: TGTGCCAGCAGCCAAGAGTGGTCGGGGGCAGAGACCCAGTACTTC

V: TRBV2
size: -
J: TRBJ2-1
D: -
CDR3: CASSEPRDLSSYNEQFF
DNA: TGTGCCAGCAGTGAGCCCAGGGACTTGAGCTCCTACAATGAGCAGTTCTTC

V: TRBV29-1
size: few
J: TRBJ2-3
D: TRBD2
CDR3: CSAVLAGGPVLTDTQYF
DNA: TGCAGCGCAGTCCTAGCGGGAGGTCCGGTCCTCACAGATACGCAGTATTTT

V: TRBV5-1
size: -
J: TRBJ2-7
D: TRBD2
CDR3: CASSFSGDSYEQYF
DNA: TGCGCCAGCAGCTTTAGCGGGGACTCCTACGAGCAGTACTTC

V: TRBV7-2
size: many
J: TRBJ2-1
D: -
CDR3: CASSLVGTQGNNEQFF
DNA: TGTGCCAGCAGCTTAGTGGGAACACAGGGAAACAATGAGCAGTTCTTC